This T cell receptor beta chain emerged from a study of CD8 T cells in ankylosing spondylitis listed by TCRdb under 2017. For the wider study: The study profiled T cell receptor beta repertoires in healthy donors and ankylosing spondylitis patients to find disease-linked TCR variants. In total, the full study cohort was made up of about 99 healthy donors and 20 to 25 ankylosing spondylitis patients. Peripheral blood samples were taken, and synovial fluid was additionally collected from ankylosing spondylitis patients.

In its sample, this clonotype was seen a few times. Its antigen remains undetermined. The input lacks base qualities; no much larger clone sits a single base away. Synovial fluid samples and blood samples obtained from the same ankylosing spondylitis patients were matched. Unmatched junction bases come to 6, with V trimmed by 5 bases and J by 5 bases. Counted from cysteine to phenylalanine, this CDR3 has 14 amino acids. The CDR3 DNA has 42 bases and is translated from base 1. The germline V gene (reference sequence) gives CDR1 as SEHNR and CDR2 as FQNEAQ. What the research found in general, with its limitations: Blood from ankylosing spondylitis patients appeared to be characterized by a TCR beta motif composed of 7 to 9 highly homologous amino acid variants. A CD8+ phenotype was shown by the disease-linked clones, which were found at relatively low frequencies in peripheral blood. Some of the motif variants had been reported before in the synovial fluid and blood of reactive arthritis patients, a finding that suggests common disease-initiation mechanisms. Significant enrichment of the disease-linked clones was reported in matched synovial fluid samples from ankylosing spondylitis patients.

The instrument given in TCRdb is Illumina HiSeq 2500. Quantitative 5'-RACE with molecular barcodes was the method used to prepare the TCR beta libraries. The source study handled its data this way. Disease-linked TCR variants were identified with a new computational method built on a probabilistic model of VDJ rearrangement. TCRdb reprocessing: public reads trimmed at Q25 with fastp, clones called with MiXCR, in-frame beta chains kept. Rows with a matching CDR3 protein are joined into one entry that keeps the most common DNA and genes. These V and J calls derive from TCRdb rather than the authors' analysis. For this sample there are around 100,000 distinct CDR3 sequences; about 25% appear just once. The ten largest clones take up 9% to 15% of the sample.

The receptor's source is a male donor with ankylosing spondylitis. Recombination joined TRBV7-9 with TRBJ2-7, with 10 bases aligning to TRBD1. The sample taken for sequencing was synovial fluid, either unsorted or a sorted T cell fraction (not recorded which). The CDR3 in this case is CASSDRGRIHEQYF. The sequenced DNA: TGTGCCAGCAGCGACAGGGGGCGCATCCACGAGCAGTACTTC.